The 29 T cell receptor beta chains in this list originate from one sample, sequenced in a study of identical twins. TCRdb re-derived calls from the 5' RACE reads in MiXCR, one entry per CDR3 protein. The data show approximately 690,000 distinct CDR3 sequences, less than 7% seen once. Sequencing was done on a sample of naive T cells sorted from blood. These receptors were obtained from a man between 18 and 29 years old in good health.

This clonotype was recorded many times. This chain connects TRBV29-1 to TRBJ2-3, with D perhaps matching TRBD2 (5 bases). V dropped 6 bases and J dropped 5 bases, with 15 bases sitting between them. Looked up from germline, CDR1 is SQVTM and CDR2 is ANQGSEA. This CDR3 contains 13 residues. CDR3 nucleotide sequence: TGCAGCGTGCCCCCCCTAGCCGGAGATACGCAGTATTTT. Its translation is CSVPPLAGDTQYF.

This clonotype occurred many times. This chain uses TRBV5-1 with TRBJ2-7, with 7 bases fitting TRBD2. This CDR3 is built from 14 residues. Germline V gene data show CDR1 as SGHRS and CDR2 as YFSETQ. Trimming at V came to 4 bases and at J to 1 base, leaving 5 bases not matched to a gene. In DNA, the CDR3 is TGCGCCAGCAGCCTGAGCGGGACTTCCTACGAGCAGTACTTC. Translating it yields CASSLSGTSYEQYF.

DNA for the CDR3: TGCGCCAGCAGCCGGAAGGTGGGAGGAGGGGAGACCCAGTACTTC. Amino acids: CASSRKVGGGETQYF. The chain links TRBV5-1 to TRBJ2-5; maybe TRBD2 (6 bases). The germline gives CDR1 SGHRS, CDR2 YFSETQ. The CDR3 has 15 residues. The V gene lost 4 bases and the J gene lost 5 bases, with 18 bases spanning the gap. Supplemented by reference TRBV5-1 and TRBJ2-5, the full variable domain reads KAGVTQTPRYLIKTRGQQVTLSCSPISGHRSVSWYQQTPGQGLQFLFEYFSETQRNKGNFPGRFSGRQFSNSRSEMNVSTLELGDSALYLCASSRKVGGGETQYFGPGTRLLVL.

This clonotype was seen repeatedly, ten times or more. The chain is built from TRBV20-1 and TRBJ1-5; D unresolved. The length of the CDR3 is 16 residues. Germline V gene lookup returns CDR1 DFQATT and CDR2 SNEGSKA (reference sequence). The ends were cut back, 0 bases at V and 1 base at J, with 13 bases in the middle. CDR3 sequence: CSARDPKLGSNQPQHF. As DNA, the CDR3 is TGCAGTGCTAGAGATCCAAAGCTTGGGAGCAATCAGCCCCAGCATTTT.

This chain connects TRBV5-1 to TRBJ1-1, with TRBD1 matching 7 bases. The germline gives CDR1 SGHRS, CDR2 YFSETQ. The CDR3 runs 13 residues. The J segment lost 4 bases and the V segment lost 4 bases, leaving 4 bases of the junction unmatched. CDR3 residues: CASSTGQSTEAFF. DNA for the CDR3: TGCGCCAGCAGCACGGGACAGAGCACTGAAGCTTTCTTT.

The rearrangement links TRBV18 to TRBJ2-7; 7 positions match TRBD2. The CDR3 sequence is 14 residues long. V was clipped by 4 bases and J by 2 bases; unmatched bases: 5. Germline CDR1 reads KGHSH; CDR2 reads LQKENI. CDR3 loop: CASSRRDYAYEQYF. The CDR3 DNA reads as TGTGCCAGCTCACGCCGGGACTATGCCTACGAGCAGTACTTC.

The rearrangement uses TRBV29-1 and TRBJ2-5; 7 nucleotides line up with TRBD2. V lost 8 bases to trimming and J lost 4 bases; unmatched junction nucleotides: 4. Germline CDR1 is SQVTM and CDR2 is ANQGSEA. The CDR3 spans 11 residues. CDR3 region: CSSREGETQYF. The CDR3 DNA sequence: TGCAGCTCGAGGGAGGGAGAGACCCAGTACTTC. Supplemented by reference TRBV29-1 and TRBJ2-5, the full variable domain reads SAVISQKPSRDICQRGTSLTIQCQVDSQVTMMFWYRQQPGQSLTLIATANQGSEATYESGFVIDKFPISRPNLTFSTLTVSNMSPEDSSIYLCSSREGETQYFGPGTRLLVL.

This clonotype was picked up many times. This chain uses TRBV10-3 with TRBJ2-1; either TRBD1 or TRBD2 may supply D (6 bases each). From germline, CDR1 is ENHRY and CDR2 SYGVKD. This CDR3 comprises 15 residues. V was cut by 0 bases and J by 7 bases, with 13 bases left in between. CDR3 protein: CAISESTGRKNEQFF. CDR3 DNA sequence: TGTGCCATCAGTGAGTCAACAGGGAGGAAGAATGAGCAGTTCTTC.

This clonotype was recorded a few times. The chain recombines TRBV18 with TRBJ2-3; a weak D match, TRBD1 (6 bases). The germline V gene encodes CDR1 KGHSH and CDR2 LQKENI. The CDR3 is made up of 13 amino acids. V lost 2 bases, J lost 8 bases, and 11 bases lay in between. CDR3 amino acids: CASSPNRDTTQYF. CDR3 coding DNA: TGTGCCAGCTCACCAAATAGGGACACTACGCAGTATTTT.

This clonotype has a handful of counts. The chain has TRBV4-2 and TRBJ2-5; 7 positions match TRBD1. The ends lost 0 bases at V and 2 bases at J; junction bases unmatched: 6. CDR3 size: 16 residues. CDR1 and CDR2 (germline): LGHNA, YNFKEQ. CDR3: CASSQDWPGGQETQYF. DNA of the CDR3: TGTGCCAGCAGCCAAGATTGGCCAGGGGGTCAAGAGACCCAGTACTTC.

In its sample, this clonotype was seen many times. The chain combines TRBV4-2 with TRBJ2-2; a possible D gene is TRBD2 (6 bases). The CDR3 consists of 18 residues. V lost 1 base and J 5 bases, leaving 20 bases between the germline ends. CDR1 LGHNA and CDR2 YNFKEQ come from the germline V gene. The CDR3 DNA is TGTGCCAGCAGCCAAGTTGCGGAGATAGAACGGGAGACCGGGGAGCTGTTTTTT. Amino acid sequence: CASSQVAEIERETGELFF.

This clonotype was detected a few times. The V and J genes are TRBV12-5 and TRBJ1-6, with D perhaps matching TRBD1 (5 bases). Between the trimmed V and J ends, which lost 6 bases and 7 bases, there was a span of 13 bases. The CDR3 sequence is 14 residues long. Germline CDR1 LGHNT, CDR2 FRNRAP. The DNA for the CDR3 is TGTGCTAGTGGCTCGGGACCTATGAATTCACCCCTCCACTTT. This gives the protein CASGSGPMNSPLHF.

This clonotype was observed at least ten times. V is TRBV6-1 and J is TRBJ2-2; TRBD2 matches 13 bases. The V gene end was trimmed by 9 bases and the J gene end by 7 bases; junction bases not matched to a gene: 5. CDR3 length equals 14 residues. Germline values: CDR1 MNHNS, CDR2 SASEGT. The DNA for the CDR3 is TGTGCCAGTCGGACTAGCGGGAGTAGCGGGGAGCTGTTTTTT. This translates into CASRTSGSSGELFF.

The rearrangement links TRBV18 to TRBJ2-3; D remains ambiguous. Germline V gene lookup returns CDR1 KGHSH and CDR2 LQKENI. V lost 2 bases and J lost 4, with 7 bases in between. This CDR3 comprises 13 residues. The chain's CDR3 is CASSPARADTQYF. The CDR3 nucleotides are TGTGCCAGCTCACCAGCTAGAGCAGATACGCAGTATTTT.

Many counts were recorded for this clonotype. V usage is TRBV29-1 and J usage is TRBJ2-5; 10 nucleotides agree with TRBD2. The germline gives CDR1 SQVTM, CDR2 ANQGSEA. CDR3 size: 17 residues. With 0 bases clipped from V and 5 bases from J, the junction kept 12 bases outside the gene matches. The CDR3 loop is CSVEDQLAGRIIETQYF. CDR3 sequence (DNA): TGCAGCGTTGAAGACCAACTAGCGGGGCGGATAATTGAGACCCAGTACTTC.

This clonotype was seen ten or more times. This chain joins TRBV7-9 and TRBJ2-2; the D is unclear. The germline V and J ends were trimmed by 6 bases and 7 bases, with 12 bases remaining between them. The CDR3 consists of 13 residues. Germline V lookup: CDR1 SEHNR, CDR2 FQNEAQ (reference sequence). CDR3 DNA sequence: TGTGCCAGCAGTCCTTCGAGGAACGGGGAGCTGTTTTTT. Amino acid sequence: CASSPSRNGELFF.

The V and J genes are TRBV5-1 and TRBJ2-2, with D uncertain. The CDR3 consists of 13 residues. V was trimmed by 3 bases and J by 5 bases, leaving 8 bases between them. Germline V gives CDR1 SGHRS, CDR2 YFSETQ. The CDR3 DNA is TGCGCCAGCAGCTCGGATTGGACCGGGGAGCTGTTTTTT. Residues: CASSSDWTGELFF.

This clonotype has ten or more counts. The chain carries TRBV5-1 and TRBJ1-1, with D perhaps TRBD1 (5 bases). This CDR3 has 15 residues. V was trimmed by 3 bases and J by 1 base, leaving 13 bases between them. CDR1 is SGHRS, CDR2 YFSETQ, per germline. Here the CDR3 DNA reads TGCGCCAGCAGCTCCTCGACAGTGGAGAACACTGAAGCTTTCTTT. The encoded protein is CASSSSTVENTEAFF.

This clonotype has just a few counts. The chain employs TRBV7-2 and TRBJ2-5, with TRBD2 matching over 10 bases. There are 15 residues in the CDR3. Germline CDR1 SGHTA, CDR2 FQGNSA. V was pared by 4 bases and J by 5 bases, with 7 bases of the junction left unmatched. The chain's CDR3 is CASSSTSGREETQYF. DNA for the CDR3: TGTGCCAGCAGCTCCACCAGCGGGAGGGAGGAGACCCAGTACTTC.

This rearrangement joins TRBV2 to TRBJ2-3; D call uncertain. The germline V and J ends were trimmed by 7 bases and 2 bases, with 13 bases remaining between them. In germline, CDR1 is SNHLY, CDR2 FYNNEI. The CDR3 runs to 14 residues. The CDR3 protein is CASNGPPITDTQYF. The CDR3 nucleotides are TGTGCCAGCAATGGTCCTCCTATCACAGATACGCAGTATTTT.

The sample holds a few counts of this clonotype. V and J are TRBV12-5 and TRBJ2-1; 7 nucleotides align to TRBD1. Germline CDR1 LGHNT, CDR2 FRNRAP. V trimming: 5 bases; J trimming: 5 bases; junction bases outside the gene matches: 6. The CDR3 spans 14 residues. The CDR3 spells CASGQGQRHNEQFF. CDR3 nucleotide sequence: TGTGCTAGTGGTCAGGGACAGCGACACAATGAGCAGTTCTTC.

As for this clonotype: This CDR3 fails to terminate in the conserved phenylalanine or tryptophan, so it likely reflects a read error. V gene TRBV9 combines with J gene TRBJ1-1, with D hard to call. The V end was cut by 4 bases, the J end by 7 bases, with 17 bases between. The CDR3 runs to 14 residues. The germline V gene encodes CDR1 SGDLS and CDR2 YYNGEE. DNA for the CDR3: TGTGCCAGCAGCCCCTTGTTTGGAGGCCTTGAAGCTTTCTAT. Encoded protein: CASSPLFGGLEAFY.

This clonotype was observed at least ten times. V gene TRBV12-3 or TRBV12-4 combines with J gene TRBJ2-1; 15 nucleotides agree with TRBD2. The J segment lost 1 base and the V segment lost 7 bases, leaving 8 bases of the junction unmatched. The CDR3 spans 18 residues. The CDR3 reads CASTPGLAGGHSYNEQFF. CDR3 DNA sequence: TGTGCCAGCACCCCTGGACTAGCGGGAGGGCATTCCTACAATGAGCAGTTCTTC.

This clonotype has at least ten counts. The chain recombines TRBV10-3 with TRBJ2-1, with TRBD2 identical over 11 bases. The CDR3 is 13 amino acids. Looked up from germline, CDR1 is ENHRY and CDR2 is SYGVKD. V dropped 10 bases and J dropped 6; count of bases not matched to a gene: 5. CDR3 residues: CATGTSGINEQFF. In nucleotides, the CDR3 is TGTGCCACTGGGACTAGCGGAATCAATGAGCAGTTCTTC.

This clonotype was seen a few times. The chain recombines TRBV2 with TRBJ1-3; D unresolved. V was pared by 9 bases and J by 1 base, with 7 bases between. Germline V gene lookup returns CDR1 SNHLY and CDR2 FYNNEI. The CDR3 extends over 12 amino acids. In nucleotides, the CDR3 is TGTGCCAGAAAGGAGTCTGGAAACACCATATATTTT. This sequence encodes CARKESGNTIYF.

The chain is built from TRBV20-1 and TRBJ2-1, with TRBD2 as a possible D gene (6 bases). The V end lost 3 bases, the J end lost 9 bases, and 9 bases lay between the germline ends. The CDR3 runs 11 residues. CDR1 is DFQATT, CDR2 SNEGSKA, per germline (reference sequence). Written as DNA, the CDR3 is TGCAGTGCTAGGCGCGGGATTGAGCAGTTCTTC. This encodes CSARRGIEQFF.

This chain joins TRBV7-9 and TRBJ1-2; TRBD1 aligns across 8 bases. After removal of 1 base from V and 8 bases from J, the junction contained 15 bases not matched to a gene. Germline V lookup: CDR1 SEHNR, CDR2 FQNEAQ (reference sequence). This CDR3 contains 17 residues. CDR3 residues: CASSLDSPAGGAAGYTF. CDR3 sequence (DNA): TGTGCCAGCAGCTTAGATTCCCCTGCAGGGGGCGCGGCCGGCTACACCTTC. The variable domain in full, completed from reference TRBV7-9 and TRBJ1-2, reads DTGVSQNPRHKITKRGQNVTFRCDPISEHNRLYWYRQTLGQGPEFLTYFQNEAQLEKSRLLSDRFSAERPKGSFSTLEIQRTEQGDSAMYLCASSLDSPAGGAAGYTFGSGTRLTVV.

This clonotype appeared many times. This chain joins TRBV12-3 or TRBV12-4 and TRBJ2-1; D perhaps matches TRBD1 (6 bases). The V end was cut by 6 bases, the J end by 4 bases, with 16 bases between. This CDR3 comprises 15 residues. The CDR3 bases are TGTGCCAGCAGAGTCGGTCAGGGGCTTTACAATGAGCAGTTCTTC. Protein: CASRVGQGLYNEQFF.

This clonotype has only a few counts. The J gene is TRBJ1-1, the V gene TRBV30; D unresolved. This CDR3 has 15 amino acids. Germline assignment: CDR1 GTSNPN and CDR2 SVGIG (reference sequence). V lost 2 bases to trimming and J lost 3 bases, with 16 bases between them. CDR3 coding DNA: TGTGCCTGGAGTTTTGTAGTCCGAAAGGACACTGAAGCTTTCTTT. It codes for CAWSFVVRKDTEAFF.